This TCR beta chain emerged from a study of blood T cell repertoires in COVID-19. Clones were read by immunoSEQ multiplex PCR, and TCRdb kept only the in-frame ones, dropping some. The repertoire has roughly 53,000 clones, approximately 84% of them found once; the top ten carry approximately 17%. The clonotype was recovered from a man between 65 and 85 years old with active COVID-19. The specimen sequenced was peripheral blood.

This chain's CDR3 is CASSRQTLNSPLHF. The CDR3 DNA reads TGTGCCAGCAGTCGACAGACCCTTAATTCACCCCTCCACTTT. This chain links TRBV9 with TRBJ1-6; D possibly corresponds to TRBD1 (5 bases). Trimming left V 5 bases short and J 6 bases short, with 12 bases between. Germline loops: CDR1 SGDLS, CDR2 YYNGEE. The CDR3 is 14 residues long.